Detailed here is one T cell receptor beta chain. Trimming cost V 5 bases and J 5 bases, with 13 bases left between them. The germline gives CDR1 MNHEY, CDR2 SVGAGI. The CDR3 has 14 residues. In the study's own analysis: Amplification of reference gene primers was used by the study to estimate nucleated cell counts. Sequenced by immunoSEQ multiplex PCR; TCRdb stores in-frame clones only, minus some. Clone size and the V and J calls come from that table; the DNA yielded D and trimming. There are approximately 140,000 clones in the sample; roughly 84% occur only once, and approximately 18% lies in the top ten. The sample is drawn from a study of blood T cell repertoires in COVID-19.

This clonotype was obtained from a woman aged 80 or older with acute or convalescent COVID-19. What was sequenced was peripheral blood. The chain has TRBV6-5 and TRBJ1-5, with D possibly matching TRBD1 (6 bases). CDR3 sequence: CASSTQQGDQPQHF. In nucleotides, the CDR3 is TGTGCCAGCAGTACGCAACAGGGAGATCAGCCCCAGCATTTT.